This entry is about one T cell receptor (beta chain). Its antigen remains unknown. PCR employed 60 Vbeta and 13 Jbeta primers. The data were produced by immunoSEQ multiplex PCR, yet TCRdb's version contains in-frame clones alone and is incomplete. The listing records about 58,000 clones. The data were taken from a study of cytomegalovirus exposure and HLA in healthy donors. V lost 5 bases and J lost 4, with 9 bases in between. This CDR3 contains 13 residues. CDR1 and CDR2 from the germline V gene are MNHEY and SMNVEV (reference sequence). Findings and limits, study-wide: Other equally common chains were less clonally expanded than HLA-associated TCR beta chains, a later analysis showed.

The TCR originated in a woman aged 18-29 years in good health and CMV-seronegative. J is TRBJ1-5 and V is TRBV27; D unclear. Sequencing input: PBMCs. This CDR3 is CASSEQINQPQHF. The CDR3 nucleotides read TGTGCCAGCAGTGAACAGATAAATCAGCCCCAGCATTTT.